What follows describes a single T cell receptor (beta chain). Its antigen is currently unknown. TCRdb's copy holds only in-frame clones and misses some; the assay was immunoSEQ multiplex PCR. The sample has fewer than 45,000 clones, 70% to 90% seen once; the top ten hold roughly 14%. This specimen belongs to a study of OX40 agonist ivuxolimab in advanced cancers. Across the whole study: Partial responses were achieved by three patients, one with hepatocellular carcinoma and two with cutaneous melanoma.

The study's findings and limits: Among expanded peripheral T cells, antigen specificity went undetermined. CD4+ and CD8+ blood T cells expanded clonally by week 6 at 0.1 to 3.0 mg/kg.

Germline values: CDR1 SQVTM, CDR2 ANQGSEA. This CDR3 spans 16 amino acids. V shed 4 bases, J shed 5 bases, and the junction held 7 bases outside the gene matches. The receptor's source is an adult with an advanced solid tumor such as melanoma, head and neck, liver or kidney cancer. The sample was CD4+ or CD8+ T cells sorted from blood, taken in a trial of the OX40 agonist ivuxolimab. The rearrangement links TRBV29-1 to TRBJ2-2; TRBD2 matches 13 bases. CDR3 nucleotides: TGCAGCGTTGCCACTAGCGGGAGGGCCGGAACCGGGGAGCTGTTTTTT. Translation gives CSVATSGRAGTGELFF.